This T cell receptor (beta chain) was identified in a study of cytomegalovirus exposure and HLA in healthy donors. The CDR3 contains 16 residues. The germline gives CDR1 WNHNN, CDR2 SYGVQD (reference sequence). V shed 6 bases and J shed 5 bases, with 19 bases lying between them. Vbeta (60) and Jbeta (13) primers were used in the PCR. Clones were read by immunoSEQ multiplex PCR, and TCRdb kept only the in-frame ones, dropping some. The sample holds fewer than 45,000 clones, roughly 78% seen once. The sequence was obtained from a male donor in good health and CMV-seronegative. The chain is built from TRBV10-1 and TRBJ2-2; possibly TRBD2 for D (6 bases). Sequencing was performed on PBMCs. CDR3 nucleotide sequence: TGCGCCAGCAGGGGTGGGGGTCGGGGAGGAACCGGGGAGCTGTTTTTT. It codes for CASRGGGRGGTGELFF.